Following are 3 T cell receptor beta chains from one sample sequenced in a study of memory CD4+ T cells and cytomegalovirus serostatus. Clones were read by immunoSEQ multiplex PCR, and TCRdb kept only the in-frame ones, dropping some. Among approximately 40,000 clones listed, about 79% were seen once. The sort gate was single viable CD3+CD4+CD8-CD45RO+ cells for memory CD4+ T cells. Specimen: memory CD4+ T cells from blood. Receptor source: an adult in good health and CMV-seronegative.

The chain has TRBV7-9 and TRBJ2-7; D uncertain. The germline V gene encodes CDR1 SEHNR and CDR2 FQNEAQ (reference sequence). V lost 4 bases, J lost 6 bases, and 13 bases lay in between. The length of the CDR3 is 13 residues. CDR3 protein: CASSSKDYAEQYF. Written as DNA, the CDR3 is TGTGCCAGCAGCTCGAAAGATTACGCCGAGCAGTACTTC.

V gene TRBV28 combines with J gene TRBJ2-3, with TRBD2 matching 7 bases. The germline gives CDR1 MDHEN, CDR2 SYDVKM. This CDR3 has 14 residues. After removal of 4 bases from V and 4 bases from J, the junction contained 5 bases not matched to a gene. CDR3 residues: CASSSLTSPDTQYF. CDR3 DNA sequence: TGTGCCAGCAGTTCCTTGACTAGCCCAGATACGCAGTATTTT.

The chain recombines TRBV9 with TRBJ1-4, with 10 bases matching TRBD1. J lost 10 bases, V lost 3 bases, and 6 bases had no gene match. Looked up from germline, CDR1 is SGDLS and CDR2 is YYNGEE. The CDR3 covers 14 residues. CDR3: CASSGGTGVGKLFF. The CDR3 coding sequence is TGTGCCAGCAGCGGAGGGACAGGGGTGGGAAAACTGTTTTTT.